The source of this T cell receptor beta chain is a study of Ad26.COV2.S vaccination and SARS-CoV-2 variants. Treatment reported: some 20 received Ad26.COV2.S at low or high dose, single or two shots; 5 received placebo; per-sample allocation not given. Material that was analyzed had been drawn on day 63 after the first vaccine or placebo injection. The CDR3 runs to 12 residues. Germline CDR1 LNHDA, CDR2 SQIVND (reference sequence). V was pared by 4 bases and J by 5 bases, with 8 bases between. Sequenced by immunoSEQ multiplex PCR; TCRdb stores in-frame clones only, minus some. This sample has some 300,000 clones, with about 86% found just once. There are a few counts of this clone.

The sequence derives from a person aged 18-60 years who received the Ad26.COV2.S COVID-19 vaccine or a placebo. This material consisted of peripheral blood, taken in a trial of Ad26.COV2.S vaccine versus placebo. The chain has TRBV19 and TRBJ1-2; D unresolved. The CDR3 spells CASSNVAYGYTF. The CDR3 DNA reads TGTGCCAGTAGTAATGTTGCGTATGGCTACACCTTC.